Shown below are 11 T cell receptor beta chains from a single sample sequenced in a study of shared clonotypes between healthy human individuals. The repertoire was sequenced with immunoSEQ multiplex PCR; TCRdb's copy has only in-frame clones and lacks some. The table includes over a million clones, roughly 96% detected once. Source material: naive CD4+ T cells sorted from blood. Subset indicated: CD45RA+ positively selected. The receptors were gathered from a young man in good health.

Notes on this clone: The sample holds other DNA sequences that translate to the same CDR3. V is TRBV9 and J is TRBJ2-1; 11 positions agree with TRBD2. With 0 bases clipped from V and 4 bases from J, the junction kept 3 bases outside the gene matches. The CDR3 runs to 16 residues. Germline V CDR1 and CDR2: SGDLS, YYNGEE. The CDR3 here is CASSVGGTSGYNEQFF. In DNA form, the CDR3 reads TGTGCCAGCAGCGTAGGTGGGACTAGCGGTTACAATGAGCAGTTCTTC.

This chain connects TRBV5-4 to TRBJ2-7; D may be TRBD1 (5 bases). Germline V lookup: CDR1 SGHNT, CDR2 YYREEE (reference sequence). The V end was cut by 1 base, the J end by 1 base, with 12 bases between. The CDR3 consists of 15 residues. The chain's CDR3 is CASSLSSGKSYEQYF. For the CDR3, the DNA is TGTGCCAGCAGCTTGTCGTCAGGGAAATCCTACGAGCAGTACTTC. Together with reference TRBV5-4 and TRBJ2-7, the CDR3 gives the full variable domain: ETGVTQSPTHLIKTRGQQVTLRCSSQSGHNTVSWYQQALGQGPQFIFQYYREEENGRGNFPPRFSGLQFPNYSSELNVNALELDDSALYLCASSLSSGKSYEQYFGPGTRLTVT.

The gene calls are TRBV28 and TRBJ2-3; 13 bases align to TRBD2. Germline values: CDR1 MDHEN, CDR2 SYDVKM. The CDR3 spans 21 residues. V lost 8 bases to trimming and J lost 3 bases; unmatched junction nucleotides: 23. CDR3 bases: TGTGCCAGCCCGCCACCGGGACTAGCGGGGACAACTAAACTTGGGACAGATACGCAGTATTTT. Its translation: CASPPPGLAGTTKLGTDTQYF.

About this clone: This sample includes further DNA sequences coding for the same CDR3. The V gene is TRBV19, the J gene TRBJ2-5, with D possibly TRBD1 on 6 matching bases. V was trimmed by 3 bases and J by 1 base, leaving 12 bases between them. The CDR3 consists of 15 residues. The V gene's germline CDR1 is LNHDA and CDR2 SQIVND (reference sequence). The CDR3 here is CASSIPTGTQETQYF. For the CDR3, the DNA is TGTGCCAGTAGTATCCCGACAGGTACCCAAGAGACCCAGTACTTC.

The chain uses TRBV18 and TRBJ1-2; 9 nucleotides agree with TRBD1. The CDR3 length is 15 residues. Losses at the gene ends were 3 bases for V and 3 bases for J; bases not matched to a gene: 5. Germline V CDR1 and CDR2: KGHSH, LQKENI. Here the CDR3 reads CASSPLQGAHYGYTF. The CDR3, as DNA: TGTGCCAGCTCACCGTTACAGGGGGCGCACTATGGCTACACCTTC. Based on the CDR3 plus reference TRBV18 and TRBJ1-2, the full variable domain is NAGVMQNPRHLVRRRGQEARLRCSPMKGHSHVYWYRQLPEEGLKFMVYLQKENIIDESGMPKERFSAEFPKEGPSILRIQQVVRGDSAAYFCASSPLQGAHYGYTFGSGTRLTVV.

The chain recombines TRBV28 with TRBJ1-5; TRBD1 is a possible D gene (6 bases). The CDR3 has 14 residues. The germline V gene has CDR1 MDHEN and CDR2 SYDVKM. V was clipped by 6 bases and J by 6 bases, with 15 bases between them. CDR3 region: CASSPPTGTQPQHF. Written as DNA, the CDR3 is TGTGCCAGCAGCCCCCCTACAGGGACTCAGCCCCAGCATTTT.

This clone appeared once. The rearrangement links TRBV27 to TRBJ1-1, with D perhaps matching TRBD1 (6 bases). Germline CDR1 is MNHEY and CDR2 is SMNVEV (reference sequence). V shed 5 bases and J shed 1 base, with 11 bases lying between them. This CDR3 comprises 14 residues. The DNA of the CDR3 is TGTGCCAGCAGTCGGGGCAGGGGGAACACTGAAGCTTTCTTT. This translates into CASSRGRGNTEAFF.

The chain employs TRBV4-2 and TRBJ2-1; 13 positions match TRBD2. In germline, CDR1 is LGHNA, CDR2 YNFKEQ. Trimming removed 0 bases from V and 10 bases from J; junction bases left unmatched: 3. CDR3 length: 15 residues. DNA for the CDR3: TGTGCCAGCAGCCAAGAAGGACTAGCGGGAGTAGAGCAGTTCTTC. Protein sequence: CASSQEGLAGVEQFF.

As for this clone: The same CDR3 is also encoded by other DNA sequences in this sample. The chain is built from TRBV28 and TRBJ2-7; D is ambiguous. This CDR3 is 12 amino acids long. Trimming cost V 2 bases and J 2 bases, with 4 bases left between them. From germline, CDR1 is MDHEN and CDR2 SYDVKM. The CDR3 sequence is CASSLGTYEQYF. The CDR3 DNA is TGTGCCAGCAGTTTAGGAACCTACGAGCAGTACTTC.

The CDR3 DNA reads TGTGCCACCAGCAGAGATATGGGACAGGGTGATGAAAAACTGTTTTTT. Translating gives CATSRDMGQGDEKLFF. The rearrangement uses TRBV15 and TRBJ1-4; 9 bases fit TRBD1. Germline V lookup: CDR1 LNHNV, CDR2 YYDKDF (reference sequence). The CDR3 runs 16 residues. With V trimmed by 0 bases and J by 6 bases, 5 bases remained unmatched.

J is TRBJ2-7 and V is TRBV5-1; D may match TRBD1 or TRBD2 (6 bases each). Between the trimmed V and J ends, which lost 5 bases and 4 bases, there was a span of 13 bases. Per the germline V gene, CDR1 is SGHRS and CDR2 is YFSETQ. This CDR3 contains 13 residues. DNA for the CDR3: TGCGCCAGCAGACAGGGACTCCCATACGAGCAGTACTTC. Residues: CASRQGLPYEQYF.